This T cell receptor (beta chain) was profiled in a study of blood T cell repertoires in COVID-19. CDR1 is SGHRS, CDR2 YFSETQ, per germline. V was pared by 4 bases and J by 7 bases, with 18 bases between. This CDR3 contains 15 residues. Authors' methods: By means of reference gene primer amplification, nucleated cell counts were estimated. Sequencing used immunoSEQ multiplex PCR; TCRdb keeps in-frame clones, though not all of them. The V and J calls and clone size come from that table; D and trimming were worked out from the DNA. This table holds more than 100,000 clones, around 90% found once. Sequenced sample: peripheral blood. This chain links TRBV5-1 with TRBJ1-5, with D tentatively TRBD1 (5 bases). This receptor was taken from a woman in her sixties with acute or convalescent COVID-19. CDR3 nucleotides: TGCGCCAGCAGCGAGGGCGGAGGGGCTGGGCAGCCCCAGCATTTT. Amino acids: CASSEGGGAGQPQHF.